This TCR beta chain was retrieved from a study of cytotoxic CD8 clonotypes in ibrutinib-treated CLL. The method was immunoSEQ multiplex PCR; TCRdb's version includes in-frame clones alone and lacks a portion of them. Among 150,000 or so clones listed, 70% to 85% were seen once. This clone came up once. Its antigen remains unknown. Trimming removed 6 bases at V and 2 bases at J, with 7 bases between. Germline-derived CDR1 and CDR2 are SGHAT and FQNNGV. CDR3 length equals 13 residues. The study, taken as a whole, reports: Age-matched healthy donor levels were exceeded by baseline clonality, which tracked circulating CD8+ T-cell counts. Clonality showed a rise at ibrutinib response that reversed toward baseline at progression.

This receptor was identified in a human donor with chronic lymphocytic leukemia. This sample comprised PBMCs, obtained after 24 months of ibrutinib treatment. The rearrangement links TRBV11-2 to TRBJ1-4, with TRBD1 as a possible D gene (5 bases). In nucleotides, the CDR3 is TGTGCCAGCAGGGGGCTGACTAATGAAAAACTGTTTTTT. Translated: CASRGLTNEKLFF. Combining the CDR3 with reference TRBV11-2 and TRBJ1-4 gives the whole variable domain EAGVAQSPRYKIIEKRQSVAFWCNPISGHATLYWYQQILGQGPKLLIQFQNNGVVDDSQLPKDRFSAERLKGVDSTLKIQPAKLEDSAVYLCASRGLTNEKLFFGSGTQLSVL.